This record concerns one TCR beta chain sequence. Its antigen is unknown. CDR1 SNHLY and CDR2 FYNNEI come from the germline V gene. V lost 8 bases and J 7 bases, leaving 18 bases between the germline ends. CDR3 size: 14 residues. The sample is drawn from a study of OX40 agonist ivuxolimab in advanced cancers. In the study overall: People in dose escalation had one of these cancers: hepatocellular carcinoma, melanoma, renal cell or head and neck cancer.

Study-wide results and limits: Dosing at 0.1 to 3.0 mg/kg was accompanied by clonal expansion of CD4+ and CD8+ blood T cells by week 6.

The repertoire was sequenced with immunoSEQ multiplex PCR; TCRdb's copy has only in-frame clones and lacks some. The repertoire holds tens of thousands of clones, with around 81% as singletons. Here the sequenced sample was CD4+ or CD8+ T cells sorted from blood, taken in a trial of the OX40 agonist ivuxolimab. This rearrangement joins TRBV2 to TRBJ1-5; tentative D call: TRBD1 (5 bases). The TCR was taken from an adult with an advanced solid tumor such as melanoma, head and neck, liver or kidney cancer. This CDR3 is CASSPRRVEQPQHF. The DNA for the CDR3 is TGTGCCAGCTCCCCCCGCAGGGTAGAACAGCCCCAGCATTTT.